One sample yielded the 4 T cell receptor beta chains listed below, sequenced in a study of blood T cell repertoires in COVID-19. Some clones are missing from TCRdb's copy, which holds only in-frame ones; the method was immunoSEQ multiplex PCR. The sample lists roughly 66,000 clones, roughly 82% seen once, with 5% to 7.5% in the top ten. Source material: peripheral blood. The receptors derive from a man in his 60s with acute or convalescent COVID-19.

This clone appeared a single time. The chain employs TRBV14 and TRBJ1-3; D is unclear. Germline V gives CDR1 SGHDN, CDR2 FVKESK. This CDR3 has 11 residues. Trimming left V 5 bases short and J 6 bases short, with 5 bases between. The CDR3 spells CASSAENTIYF. The CDR3 DNA is TGTGCCAGCAGCGCAGAAAACACCATATATTTT.

CDR3 amino acids: CASSLNRGPYEQYF. CDR3 in DNA: TGTGCCAGCAGCTTGAACAGGGGCCCCTACGAGCAGTACTTC. The chain recombines TRBV7-2 with TRBJ2-7; 7 nucleotides align to TRBD1. Germline CDR1 is SGHTA and CDR2 is FQGNSA. The V segment lost 3 bases and the J segment 2 bases; nucleotides outside the gene matches: 4. The CDR3 runs 14 residues.

The DNA of the CDR3 is TGTGCCAGCGGCATCGACTTTGAGCAGTTCTTC. Its protein product is CASGIDFEQFF. V gene TRBV2 combines with J gene TRBJ2-1; no clear D. Germline CDR1 and CDR2: SNHLY and FYNNEI. Trimming took 8 bases from V and 9 from J, leaving 11 bases between them. The CDR3 covers 11 residues.

By proportion, this clone is medium-sized. The chain joins TRBV3-1 (or the pseudogene TRBV3-2) to TRBJ2-7, with D perhaps matching TRBD1 (5 bases). The germline CDR1 and CDR2 sequences are LGHDT and YNNKEL (reference sequence). The length of the CDR3 is 13 residues. Trimming pared 6 bases from V and 6 bases from J, leaving 15 bases between. CDR3 nucleotides: TGTGCCAGCAGTGGGTCACAGGTTGGCGAGCAGTACTTC. Residues: CASSGSQVGEQYF.